These 16 T cell receptor beta chains came from one sample sequenced in a study of technical replicates of blood from several donors. The method was immunoSEQ multiplex PCR; TCRdb's version includes in-frame clones alone and lacks a portion of them. The table records approximately 82,000 clones, 96% of them present only once. Sequencing used T cells isolated from PBMCs. The origin of the receptors is a human donor in good health.

CDR3 sequence (DNA): TGCGCCAGCAGCCAAGATATGGGGCCCCGAGCCCATGAGCAGTTCTTC. It is translated as CASSQDMGPRAHEQFF. The J gene is TRBJ2-1, the V gene TRBV4-3, with a weak D call TRBD1 (5 bases). V was clipped by 0 bases and J by 8 bases, with 17 bases between them. Per germline, CDR1 LGHNA and CDR2 YSLEER. CDR3 length: 16 amino acids.

The gene calls are TRBV7-3 and TRBJ2-7; no clear D gene. The V gene lost 1 base and the J gene lost 3 bases, with 16 bases spanning the gap. The CDR3 contains 16 residues. Germline V gene sequence: CDR1 SGHTA, CDR2 FQGTGA. CDR3 DNA: TGTGCCAGCAGCTTAATTAACAGCCGAGTTCTCTACGAGCAGTACTTC. The encoded protein is CASSLINSRVLYEQYF.

The chain carries TRBV10-2 and TRBJ1-4; D unclear. The CDR3 totals 15 residues. V was clipped by 0 bases and J by 7 bases, with 12 bases between them. Per germline, CDR1 WSHSY and CDR2 SAAADI. In DNA form, the CDR3 reads TGCGCCAGCAGTGAGTCGGTCGGTTCAGGTGAAAAACTGTTTTTT. Protein sequence: CASSESVGSGEKLFF.

V usage is TRBV7-2 and J usage is TRBJ1-5, with D possibly TRBD1 on 5 matching bases. This CDR3 is 16 amino acids long. The germline V and J ends were trimmed by 1 base and 7 bases, with 17 bases remaining between them. Germline assignment: CDR1 SGHTA and CDR2 FQGNSA. The CDR3 sequence: CASSLVGLAGRQPQHF. DNA for the CDR3: TGTGCCAGCAGCTTAGTGGGACTAGCAGGGCGCCAGCCCCAGCATTTT.

This clone was found once. The CDR3 DNA is TGTGCCAGCAGTGGGGGGGAGGGGTTTACCTCACGAGCTTTCTTT. Its protein is CASSGGEGFTSRAFF. The chain carries TRBV25-1 and TRBJ1-1; D might be TRBD1 (5 bases). Germline V gene sequence: CDR1 MGHDK, CDR2 SYGVNS. V shed 4 bases and J shed 10 bases, with 22 bases lying between them. The CDR3 runs to 15 residues. The whole variable domain, filled in from reference TRBV25-1 and TRBJ1-1, reads EADIYQTPRYLVIGTGKKITLECSQTMGHDKMYWYQQDPGMELHLIHYSYGVNSTEKGDLSSESTVSRIRTEHFPLTLESARPSHTSQYLCASSGGEGFTSRAFFGQGTRLTVV.

The genes are TRBV7-6 and TRBJ1-1; TRBD1 might be the D (6 bases). V was cut by 5 bases and J by 6 bases, with 16 bases left in between. The CDR3 has 14 residues. Per the germline V gene, CDR1 is SGHVS and CDR2 is FNYEAQ. In DNA, the CDR3 is TGTGCCAGCAGCCCGACCGAACAGGGAGCTGAAGCTTTCTTT. Translating it yields CASSPTEQGAEAFF.

The chain carries TRBV23-1 and TRBJ1-4; a weak D match, TRBD1 (5 bases). TRBV23-1 carries the ORF label, with uncertain function. The CDR3 has 14 amino acids. With 7 bases removed from V and 5 bases from J, the gap between germline ends came to 14 bases. CDR3 amino acids: CASTWPGANEKLFF. As DNA, the CDR3 is TGCGCCAGCACCTGGCCTGGGGCAAATGAAAAACTGTTTTTT.

The chain uses TRBV10-3 and TRBJ1-1, with TRBD1 identical over 8 bases. The germline CDR1 and CDR2 sequences are ENHRY and SYGVKD. V lost 10 bases and J lost 2; bases outside the gene matches: 6. CDR3 length: 13 amino acids. CDR3 sequence reads: CATGTGLNTEAFF. The DNA for the CDR3 is TGTGCCACCGGGACAGGACTTAACACTGAAGCTTTCTTT.

The rearrangement links TRBV27 to TRBJ1-1; TRBD1 might be the D (5 bases). This CDR3 has 14 residues. The V and J ends lost 4 bases and 1 base respectively, with 10 bases between them. The germline V gene encodes CDR1 MNHEY and CDR2 SMNVEV (reference sequence). The DNA of the CDR3 is TGTGCCAGCAGTTCTCGGCAGGGGAACACTGAAGCTTTCTTT. Its translation: CASSSRQGNTEAFF.

The chain is built from TRBV10-3 and TRBJ2-1, with 8 nucleotides matching TRBD2. Germline CDR1 and CDR2: ENHRY and SYGVKD. CDR3 size: 12 residues. After removal of 10 bases from V and 7 bases from J, the junction contained 6 bases not matched to a gene. CDR3 sequence reads: CATGGTSNEQFF. CDR3 sequence (DNA): TGTGCCACCGGCGGGACTAGTAATGAGCAGTTCTTC.

This chain links TRBV9 with TRBJ2-3; tentatively, D is TRBD2 (5 bases). V lost 0 bases, J lost 4 bases, and 12 bases lay in between. In germline, CDR1 is SGDLS, CDR2 YYNGEE. This CDR3 comprises 15 residues. The DNA of the CDR3 is TGTGCCAGCAGCGTAGCCGTGGGAGAGGCAGATACGCAGTATTTT. Residues: CASSVAVGEADTQYF.

This clone was picked up one time. The chain joins TRBV5-1 to TRBJ2-2, with a tentative D call TRBD1 (6 bases). The length of the CDR3 is 15 residues. Looked up from germline, CDR1 is SGHRS and CDR2 is YFSETQ. Trimming stripped 1 base from V and 3 bases from J, with 10 bases between. CDR3 nucleotides: TGCGCCAGCAGCTTGACCAGGGGAGACACCGGGGAGCTGTTTTTT. Its translation is CASSLTRGDTGELFF.

The V and J genes are TRBV30 and TRBJ2-1; 11 bases agree with TRBD2. Germline V CDR1 and CDR2: GTSNPN, SVGIG (reference sequence). The CDR3 extends over 17 amino acids. J lost 3 bases, V lost 1 base, and 8 bases had no gene match. CDR3 sequence (DNA): TGTGCCTGGAGTGCCGAGACTAGCGGGACCCTCTACAATGAGCAGTTCTTC. Its protein is CAWSAETSGTLYNEQFF.

The rearrangement uses TRBV30 and TRBJ1-4; D may be TRBD1 (6 bases). The V and J ends lost 0 bases and 7 bases respectively, with 21 bases between them. Germline V gene sequence: CDR1 GTSNPN, CDR2 SVGIG (reference sequence). This CDR3 has 17 amino acids. The CDR3 coding sequence is TGTGCCTGGAGTGTAACCTACCAGGGGAATAGAGTTGAAAAACTGTTTTTT. Translating gives CAWSVTYQGNRVEKLFF.

This chain joins TRBV14 and TRBJ1-1; D not resolved. V gave up 0 bases and J gave up 2 bases, with 10 bases separating them. The CDR3 has 15 amino acids. CDR1 and CDR2 (germline): SGHDN, FVKESK. The CDR3 is CASSQEITGNTEAFF. CDR3 DNA: TGTGCCAGCAGCCAAGAGATCACGGGTAACACTGAAGCTTTCTTT.

J is TRBJ2-1 and V is TRBV7-6, with 12 bases matching TRBD2. J was trimmed by 6 bases and V by 5 bases; bases with no gene match: 5. The CDR3 loop spans 15 amino acids. The germline V gene has CDR1 SGHVS and CDR2 FNYEAQ. As DNA, the CDR3 is TGTGCCAGCAGCGCGACTAGCGGGAGACCCAATGAGCAGTTCTTC. Its translation: CASSATSGRPNEQFF.